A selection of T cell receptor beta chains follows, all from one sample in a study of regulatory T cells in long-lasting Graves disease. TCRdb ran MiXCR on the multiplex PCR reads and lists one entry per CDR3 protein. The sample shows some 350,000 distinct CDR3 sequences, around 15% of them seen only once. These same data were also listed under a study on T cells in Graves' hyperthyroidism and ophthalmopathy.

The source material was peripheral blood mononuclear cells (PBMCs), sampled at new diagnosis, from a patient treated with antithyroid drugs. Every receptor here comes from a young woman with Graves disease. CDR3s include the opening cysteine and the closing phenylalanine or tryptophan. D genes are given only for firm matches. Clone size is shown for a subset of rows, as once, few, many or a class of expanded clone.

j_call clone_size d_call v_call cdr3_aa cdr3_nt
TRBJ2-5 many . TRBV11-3 CASSFDTGTQYF TGTGCCAGCAGCTTTGACACGGGGACCCAGTACTTC
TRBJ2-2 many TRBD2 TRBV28 CACSGGTGELFF TGTGCCTGCAGCGGGGGAACCGGGGAGCTGTTTTTT
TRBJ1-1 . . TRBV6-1 CASKRGPNTEAFF TGTGCCAGCAAAAGGGGACCGAACACTGAAGCTTTCTTT
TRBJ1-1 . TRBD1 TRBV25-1 CASSWPGQGLTEAFF TGTGCCAGCAGTTGGCCAGGACAGGGATTAACTGAAGCTTTCTTT
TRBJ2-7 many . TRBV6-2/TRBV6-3 CASSDIEAGSSYEQYF TGTGCCAGCAGTGATATTGAAGCAGGGAGCTCCTACGAGCAGTACTTC
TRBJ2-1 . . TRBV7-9 CAALAATPNEQFF TGTGCCGCCCTAGCAGCGACGCCCAATGAGCAGTTCTTC
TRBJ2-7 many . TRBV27 CASSLGLARRGEQYF TGTGCCAGCAGTTTGGGGTTGGCTCGACGGGGCGAGCAGTACTTC
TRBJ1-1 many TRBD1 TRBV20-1 CSAKPGQLNTEAFF TGCAGTGCTAAGCCGGGACAGTTGAACACTGAAGCTTTCTTT
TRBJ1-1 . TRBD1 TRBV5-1 CASSPNRGVMNTEAFF TGCGCCAGCAGCCCTAACAGGGGGGTAATGAACACTGAAGCTTTCTTT
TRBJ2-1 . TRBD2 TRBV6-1 CASRILAGGVYNEQFF TGTGCCAGCAGAATTTTAGCGGGAGGGGTCTACAATGAGCAGTTCTTC
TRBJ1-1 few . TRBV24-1 CATSASGSLGTEAFF TGTGCCACCAGTGCCAGCGGGAGCTTAGGCACTGAAGCTTTCTTT
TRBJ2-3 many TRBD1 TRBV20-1 CSARGGQGPQYF TGCAGTGCTAGGGGGGGACAGGGCCCGCAGTATTTT
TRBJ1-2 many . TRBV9 CASSVVEATLSYGYTF TGTGCCAGCAGCGTAGTGGAAGCGACCTTATCCTATGGCTACACCTTC
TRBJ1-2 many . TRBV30 CAWSVFLRTTNYGYTF TGTGCCTGGAGTGTATTCCTACGGACGACTAACTATGGCTACACCTTC
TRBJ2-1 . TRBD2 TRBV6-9 CASSYIMTSGKGDEQFF TGTGCCAGCAGTTACATCATGACTAGCGGGAAGGGCGATGAGCAGTTCTTC
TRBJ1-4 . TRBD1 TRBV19 CASSHAGQGDQKLFF TGTGCCAGTAGTCATGCGGGACAGGGGGACCAAAAACTGTTTTTT
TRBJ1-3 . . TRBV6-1 CASSGPGSSGNTIYF TGTGCCAGCAGTGGCCCGGGGAGCTCTGGAAACACCATATATTTT
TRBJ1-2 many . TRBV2 CASSEALRGDNYGYTF TGTGCCAGCAGTGAAGCGCTTCGGGGGGACAACTATGGCTACACCTTC
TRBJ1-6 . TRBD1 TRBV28 CASALVRGQVNSPLHF TGTGCCAGCGCTCTGGTTCGGGGACAGGTTAATTCACCCCTCCACTTT
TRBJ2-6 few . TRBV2 CASTQSDSASGANVLTF TGTGCCAGCACCCAATCGGACAGCGCTTCTGGGGCCAACGTCCTGACTTTC
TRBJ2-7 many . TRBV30 CAWSEQNHEQYF TGTGCCTGGAGTGAACAGAACCACGAGCAGTACTTC
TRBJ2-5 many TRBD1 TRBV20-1 CSALGTVLRETQYF TGCAGTGCCCTGGGGACAGTCCTCAGGGAGACCCAGTACTTC
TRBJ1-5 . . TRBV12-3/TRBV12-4 CASSRPPQPQHF TGTGCCAGCAGCCGCCCGCCTCAGCCCCAGCATTTT